What follows is one T cell receptor (beta chain) and its context. The antigen it recognizes is unknown. No clone much larger than this one lies a single base away; base qualities are absent. Each collaborating institution followed its own protocols to collect whole blood in K2EDTA tubes. For TCRbeta analysis, collaborator samples were shipped as frozen whole blood, as isolated PBMCs, or as DNA extracted from either sample type. The data derive from a study of blood T cell repertoires in COVID-19 (dated by TCRdb to the early 2020s). Concerning the study at large: The collaborator samples originated in the United States, Italy and Spain and spanned the acute and convalescent phases of COVID-19. The prospective study material was composed of cDNA or gDNA derived from T cells, B-cell-depleted T cells, or PBMCs. The dataset comprised deeply sampled blood TCRbeta repertoires from subjects exposed to, actively infected with, or recovered from COVID-19. A freely available public database, intended as a resource for researchers studying the immune response to SARS-CoV-2, is where the repertoires were released. The samples were drawn from the first 160 participants of the ongoing ImmuneRACE study and from some 1,300 subjects provided by 6 global collaborators. The sample metadata nearly always contained a de-identified subject ID, COVID-19 status, age in years and sex. Where HLA class I and class II types were available, the types were taken from metadata supplied by the sample provider, not from assay-based typing.

Results the study describes overall, beyond this receptor: The quantity of clinical and demographic metadata differed by source and by participant and was supplied without curation.

Germline trimming: 5 bases from V, 5 bases from J; junction bases outside gene matches: 11. The CDR3 runs 16 residues from the cysteine to the phenylalanine. Only the CDR3 part of the read is kept: 48 bases, read in frame from the first base. As encoded in the germline V gene, CDR1 is SGHTA while CDR2 is FQGTGA. TCRbeta CDR3 regions were amplified from genomic DNA by means of the immunoSEQ Assay, a bias-controlled multiplex PCR. Turning to the authors' computational methods: The number of nucleated cells in each sample was estimated by amplification of reference gene primers within the assay. To quantify the absolute abundance of each unique TCRbeta CDR3 rearrangement, sequence reads were collapsed and filtered. For each sample, productive Simpson clonality was calculated by taking the square root of Simpson's diversity index across productive rearrangements. As stored in TCRdb, this immuneACCESS dataset retains in-frame rearrangements with V and J assigned. A fraction of the clones does not appear; measured against another copy, unresolved V genes explain less than half of the discrepancy, and the remainder lacks a known reason. For V, J and clone size, that table is used; D and trimming come from the DNA. The sample table lists approximately 120,000 clones, around 70% of them with a count of one. The biggest ten clones account for over 4.5% of the sample.

Rearrangement joined TRBV7-3 to TRBJ2-5, with TRBD2 matching 10 junction bases. The sample consisted of peripheral blood. The receptor was isolated from a man aged 60 to 75 with acute or convalescent COVID-19. The CDR3 is CASSENGLAVPETQYF. The DNA sequence is as follows: TGTGCCAGCAGCGAGAATGGACTAGCGGTTCCGGAGACCCAGTACTTC.